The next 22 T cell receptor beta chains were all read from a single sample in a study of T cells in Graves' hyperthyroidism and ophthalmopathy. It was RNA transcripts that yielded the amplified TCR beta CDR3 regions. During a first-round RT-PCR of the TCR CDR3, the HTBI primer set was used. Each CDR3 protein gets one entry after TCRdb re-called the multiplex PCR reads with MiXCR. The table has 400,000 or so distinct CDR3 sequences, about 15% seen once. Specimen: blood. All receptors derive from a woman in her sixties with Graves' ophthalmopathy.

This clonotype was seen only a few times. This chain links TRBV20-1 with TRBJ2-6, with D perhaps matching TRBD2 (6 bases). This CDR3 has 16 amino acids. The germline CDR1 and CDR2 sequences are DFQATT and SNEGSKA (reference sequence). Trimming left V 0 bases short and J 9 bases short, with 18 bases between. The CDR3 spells CSARDSRGRRGNVLTF. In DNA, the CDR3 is TGCAGTGCTAGAGATAGTAGAGGGAGGAGGGGCAACGTCCTGACTTTC.

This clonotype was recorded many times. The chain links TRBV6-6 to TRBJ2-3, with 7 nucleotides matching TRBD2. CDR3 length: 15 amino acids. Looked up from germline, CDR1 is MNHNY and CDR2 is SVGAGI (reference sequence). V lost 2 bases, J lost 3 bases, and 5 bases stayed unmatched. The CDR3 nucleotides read TGTGCCAGCAGTTACCGGGCGGGAGAAACAGATACGCAGTATTTT. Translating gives CASSYRAGETDTQYF.

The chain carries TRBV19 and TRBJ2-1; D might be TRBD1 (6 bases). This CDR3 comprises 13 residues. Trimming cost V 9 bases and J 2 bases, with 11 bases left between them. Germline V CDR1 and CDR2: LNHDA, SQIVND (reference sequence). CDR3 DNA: TGTGCCAGCCGGGACAATGCCTACAATGAGCAGTTCTTC. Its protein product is CASRDNAYNEQFF. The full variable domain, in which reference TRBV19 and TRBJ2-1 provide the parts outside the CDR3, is DGGITQSPKYLFRKEGQNVTLSCEQNLNHDAMYWYRQDPGQGLRLIYYSQIVNDFQKGDIAEGYSVSREKKESFPLTVTSAQKNPTAFYLCASRDNAYNEQFFGPGTRLTVL.

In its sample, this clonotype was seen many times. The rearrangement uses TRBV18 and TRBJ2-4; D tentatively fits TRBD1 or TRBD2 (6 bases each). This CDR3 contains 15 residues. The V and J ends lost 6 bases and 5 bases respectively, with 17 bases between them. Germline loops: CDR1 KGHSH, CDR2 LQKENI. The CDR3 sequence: CASSSGQGRQNIQYF. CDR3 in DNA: TGTGCCAGCTCCTCGGGCCAGGGGAGGCAAAACATTCAGTACTTC.

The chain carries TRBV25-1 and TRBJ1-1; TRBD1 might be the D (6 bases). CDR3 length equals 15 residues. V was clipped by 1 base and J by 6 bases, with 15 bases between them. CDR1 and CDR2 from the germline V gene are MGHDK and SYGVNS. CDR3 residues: CASSESKVGGSEAFF. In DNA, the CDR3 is TGTGCCAGCAGTGAATCGAAGGTTGGGGGCTCTGAAGCTTTCTTT.

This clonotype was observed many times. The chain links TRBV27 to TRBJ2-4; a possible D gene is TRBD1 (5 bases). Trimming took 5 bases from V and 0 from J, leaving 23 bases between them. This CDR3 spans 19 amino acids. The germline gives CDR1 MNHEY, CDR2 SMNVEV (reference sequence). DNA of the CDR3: TGTGCCAGCAGTCGTCTGCAGGGCACGATTACCATAGCCAAAAACATTCAGTACTTC. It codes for CASSRLQGTITIAKNIQYF.

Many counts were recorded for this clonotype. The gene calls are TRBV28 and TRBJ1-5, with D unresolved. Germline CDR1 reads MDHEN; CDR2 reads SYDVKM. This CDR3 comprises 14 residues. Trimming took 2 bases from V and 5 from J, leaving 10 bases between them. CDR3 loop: CASSLTDGYQPQHF. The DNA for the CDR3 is TGTGCCAGCAGTTTAACCGACGGGTATCAGCCCCAGCATTTT.

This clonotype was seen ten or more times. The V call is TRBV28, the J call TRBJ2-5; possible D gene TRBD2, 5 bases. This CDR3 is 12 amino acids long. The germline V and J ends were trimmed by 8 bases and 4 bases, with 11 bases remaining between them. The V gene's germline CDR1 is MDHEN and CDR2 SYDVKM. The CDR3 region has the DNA TGTGCCAGCCAAACGGGGATAGAGACCCAGTACTTC. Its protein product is CASQTGIETQYF.

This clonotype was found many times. In DNA, the CDR3 is TGTGCCACCGGCCATAGCGGGACTCAGAATGAGCAGTTCTTC. Protein: CATGHSGTQNEQFF. The chain employs TRBV24-1 and TRBJ2-1, with 8 positions matching TRBD2. The V segment lost 9 bases and the J segment 7 bases; nucleotides outside the gene matches: 10. This CDR3 contains 14 residues. Germline assignment: CDR1 KGHDR and CDR2 SFDVKD.

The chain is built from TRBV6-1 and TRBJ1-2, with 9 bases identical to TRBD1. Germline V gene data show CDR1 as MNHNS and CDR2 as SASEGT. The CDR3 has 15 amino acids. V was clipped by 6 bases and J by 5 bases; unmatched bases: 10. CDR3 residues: CASSPPKDRGYGYTF. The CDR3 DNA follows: TGTGCCAGCAGCCCACCGAAGGACAGGGGATATGGCTACACCTTC.

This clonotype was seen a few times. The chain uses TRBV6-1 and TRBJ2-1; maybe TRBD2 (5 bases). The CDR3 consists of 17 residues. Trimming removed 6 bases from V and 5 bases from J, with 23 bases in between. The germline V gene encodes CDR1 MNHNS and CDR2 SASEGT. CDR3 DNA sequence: TGTGCCAGCAGCCGGGGAGATGTGGGAACTTCGCACAATGAGCAGTTCTTC. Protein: CASSRGDVGTSHNEQFF.

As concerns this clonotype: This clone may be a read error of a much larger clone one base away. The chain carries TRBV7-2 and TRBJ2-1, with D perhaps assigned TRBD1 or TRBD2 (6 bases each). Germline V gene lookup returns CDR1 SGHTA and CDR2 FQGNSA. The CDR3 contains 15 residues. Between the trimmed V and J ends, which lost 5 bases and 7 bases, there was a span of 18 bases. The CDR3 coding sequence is TGTGCCAGCAGCACCCTTAGGGGGGCGCGGAATGAGCAGTTCTTC. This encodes CASSTLRGARNEQFF.

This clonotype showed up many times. For the CDR3, the DNA is TGTGCCAGCAGTTCCATGGGGTTGACAGATACGCAGTATTTT. It is translated as CASSSMGLTDTQYF. The rearrangement joins TRBV27 to TRBJ2-3, with unresolved D. In germline, CDR1 is MNHEY, CDR2 SMNVEV (reference sequence). The CDR3 extends over 14 amino acids. Trimming removed 4 bases from V and 3 bases from J, with 11 bases in between.

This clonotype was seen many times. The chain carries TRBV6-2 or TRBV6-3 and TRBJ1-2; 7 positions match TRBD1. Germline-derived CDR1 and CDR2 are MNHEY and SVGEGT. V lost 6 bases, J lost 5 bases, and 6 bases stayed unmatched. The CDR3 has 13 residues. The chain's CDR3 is CASSSTGNYGYTF. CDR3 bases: TGTGCCAGCAGCTCGACAGGGAATTATGGCTACACCTTC.

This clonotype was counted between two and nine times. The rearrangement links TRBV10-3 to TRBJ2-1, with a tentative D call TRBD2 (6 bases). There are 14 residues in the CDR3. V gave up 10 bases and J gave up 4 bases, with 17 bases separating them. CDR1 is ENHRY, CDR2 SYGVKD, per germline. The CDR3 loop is CASRSDYLYNEQFF. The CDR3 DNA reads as TGTGCCAGCAGGTCGGACTACCTATACAATGAGCAGTTCTTC.

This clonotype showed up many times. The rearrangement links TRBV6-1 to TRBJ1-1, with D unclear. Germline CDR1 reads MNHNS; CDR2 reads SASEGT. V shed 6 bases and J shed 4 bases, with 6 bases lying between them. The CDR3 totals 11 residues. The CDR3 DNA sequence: TGTGCCAGCAGCCCTTTCACTGAAGCTTTCTTT. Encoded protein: CASSPFTEAFF.

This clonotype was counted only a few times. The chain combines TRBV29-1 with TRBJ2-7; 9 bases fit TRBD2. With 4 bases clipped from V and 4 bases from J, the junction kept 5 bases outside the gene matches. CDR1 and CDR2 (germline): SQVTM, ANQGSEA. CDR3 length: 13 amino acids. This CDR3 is CSVGASGMYEQYF. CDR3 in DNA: TGCAGCGTTGGAGCTAGCGGGATGTACGAGCAGTACTTC.

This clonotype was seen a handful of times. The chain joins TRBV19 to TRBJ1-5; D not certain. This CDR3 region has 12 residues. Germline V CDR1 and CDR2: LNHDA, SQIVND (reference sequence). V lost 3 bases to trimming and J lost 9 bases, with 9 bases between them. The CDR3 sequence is CASSMDPGPQHF. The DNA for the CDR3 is TGTGCCAGTAGTATGGATCCGGGGCCCCAGCATTTT.

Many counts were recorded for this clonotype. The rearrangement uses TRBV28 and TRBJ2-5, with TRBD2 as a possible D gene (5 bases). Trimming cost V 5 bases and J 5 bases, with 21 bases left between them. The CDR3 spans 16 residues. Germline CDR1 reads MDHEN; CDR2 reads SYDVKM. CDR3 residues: CASSRGHGRDRETQYF. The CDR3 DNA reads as TGTGCCAGCAGTCGAGGCCATGGTCGGGATAGGGAGACCCAGTACTTC.

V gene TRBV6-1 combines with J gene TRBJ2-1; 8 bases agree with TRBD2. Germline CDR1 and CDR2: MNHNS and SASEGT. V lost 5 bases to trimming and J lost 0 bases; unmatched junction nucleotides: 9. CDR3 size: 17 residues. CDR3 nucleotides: TGTGCCAGCAGTCAAAGACTAGCGCTGAGCTCCTACAATGAGCAGTTCTTC. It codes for CASSQRLALSSYNEQFF.

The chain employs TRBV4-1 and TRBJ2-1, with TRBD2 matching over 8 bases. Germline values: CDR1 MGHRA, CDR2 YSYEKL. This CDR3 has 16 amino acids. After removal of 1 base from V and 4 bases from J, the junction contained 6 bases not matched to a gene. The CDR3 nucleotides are TGCGCCAGCAGCCAAGCGGGGACTAGTGTGTACAATGAGCAGTTCTTC. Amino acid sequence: CASSQAGTSVYNEQFF.

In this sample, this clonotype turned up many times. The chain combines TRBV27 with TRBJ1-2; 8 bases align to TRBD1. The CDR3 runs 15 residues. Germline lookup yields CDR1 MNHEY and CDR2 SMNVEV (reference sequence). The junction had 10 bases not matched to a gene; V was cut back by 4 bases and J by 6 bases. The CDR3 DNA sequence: TGTGCCAGCAGTTCCCGACAGGGGACCTTGAATGGCTACACCTTC. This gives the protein CASSSRQGTLNGYTF.